These 27 T cell receptor beta chains share one sample of origin, sequenced in a study of T cells after posttransplantation cyclophosphamide. TCRdb keeps only in-frame clones here, not all; method: immunoSEQ multiplex PCR. The table records some 64,000 clones, over 85% of them present only once. Specimen: PBMCs. The receptors originated from a woman in her thirties in good health and a related stem cell transplant donor.

In this sample, this clone turned up once. This rearrangement joins TRBV5-5 to TRBJ2-6; 8 bases are a match to TRBD1. The CDR3 is made up of 20 amino acids. Germline V CDR1 and CDR2: SGHKS, YYEKEE (reference sequence). After removal of 0 bases from V and 0 bases from J, the junction contained 11 bases not matched to a gene. DNA for the CDR3: TGTGCCAGCAGCTTGGATACAAGACAGGGGATGGGCTCTGGGGCCAACGTCCTGACTTTC. This sequence encodes CASSLDTRQGMGSGANVLTF.

The V call is TRBV7-9, the J call TRBJ2-1; D gene uncertain. This CDR3 has 13 amino acids. V was trimmed by 2 bases and J by 4 bases, leaving 6 bases between them. CDR1 is SEHNR, CDR2 FQNEAQ, per germline (reference sequence). CDR3 region: CASSLLRYNEQFF. CDR3 coding DNA: TGTGCCAGCAGCTTATTACGGTACAATGAGCAGTTCTTC. Filled out from reference TRBV7-9 and TRBJ2-1, the complete variable domain reads DTGVSQNPRHKITKRGQNVTFRCDPISEHNRLYWYRQTLGQGPEFLTYFQNEAQLEKSRLLSDRFSAERPKGSFSTLEIQRTEQGDSAMYLCASSLLRYNEQFFGPGTRLTVL.

The CDR3 here is CASSPPTTYEQYF. The CDR3 nucleotides read TGTGCCAGCAGCCCCCCCACCACCTACGAGCAGTACTTC. This chain connects TRBV11-2 to TRBJ2-7; D gene unclear. The CDR3 length is 13 residues. V gave up 5 bases and J gave up 2 bases, with 10 bases separating them. Germline values: CDR1 SGHAT, CDR2 FQNNGV.

V is TRBV7-6 and J is TRBJ2-1, with a tentative D call TRBD2 (6 bases). Germline values: CDR1 SGHVS, CDR2 FNYEAQ. CDR3 length equals 16 residues. V was clipped by 3 bases and J by 5 bases, with 17 bases between them. The CDR3: CASSFTSGVRNNEQFF. The CDR3 DNA reads as TGTGCCAGCAGCTTCACCTCGGGGGTAAGGAACAATGAGCAGTTCTTC. Variable domain in full (rest from reference TRBV7-6 and TRBJ2-1): GAGVSQSPRYKVTKRGQDVALRCDPISGHVSLYWYRQALGQGPEFLTYFNYEAQQDKSGLPNDRFSAERPEGSISTLTIQRTEQRDSAMYRCASSFTSGVRNNEQFFGPGTRLTVL.

CDR3 in amino acids: CATTSAGTGSYEQYF. The DNA of the CDR3 is TGTGCCACCACCTCGGCCGGGACAGGGTCCTACGAGCAGTACTTC. The chain links TRBV6-1 to TRBJ2-7; TRBD1 matches 9 bases. The CDR3 runs 15 residues. J was trimmed by 1 base and V by 10 bases; bases with no gene match: 11. Per germline, CDR1 MNHNS and CDR2 SASEGT.

This clone was seen just once. V gene TRBV7-2 combines with J gene TRBJ1-5; 7 bases agree with TRBD1. The CDR3 covers 14 residues. The germline V gene encodes CDR1 SGHTA and CDR2 FQGNSA. The J segment lost 7 bases and the V segment lost 6 bases, leaving 9 bases of the junction unmatched. The CDR3 loop is CASSRDSGGQPQHF. Written as DNA, the CDR3 is TGTGCCAGCAGTCGGGACAGCGGGGGACAGCCCCAGCATTTT.

The chain employs TRBV30 and TRBJ2-3; tentative D call: TRBD1 (6 bases). Per the germline V gene, CDR1 is GTSNPN and CDR2 is SVGIG (reference sequence). The CDR3 is 16 amino acids. The V end lost 3 bases, the J end lost 4 bases, and 20 bases lay between the germline ends. The CDR3 bases are TGTGCCTGGAGCCCAGGGGTCAGGGGCGCAGCAGATACGCAGTATTTT. As protein: CAWSPGVRGAADTQYF.

The chain has TRBV7-9 and TRBJ1-4, with D possibly being TRBD1 (5 bases). In germline, CDR1 is SEHNR, CDR2 FQNEAQ (reference sequence). CDR3 length equals 13 residues. V was clipped by 3 bases and J by 8 bases, with 10 bases between them. The DNA of the CDR3 is TGTGCCAGCAGCTTGGGGACGGAAGAAAAACTGTTTTTT. This gives the protein CASSLGTEEKLFF. The complete variable domain, with remaining parts taken from reference TRBV7-9 and TRBJ1-4, reads DTGVSQNPRHKITKRGQNVTFRCDPISEHNRLYWYRQTLGQGPEFLTYFQNEAQLEKSRLLSDRFSAERPKGSFSTLEIQRTEQGDSAMYLCASSLGTEEKLFFGSGTQLSVL.

Comment on this clone: This same CDR3 is encoded by further DNA sequences in the sample. The chain joins TRBV19 to TRBJ1-1; D not resolved. Germline CDR1 and CDR2: LNHDA and SQIVND (reference sequence). The CDR3 has 14 amino acids. The V end lost 2 bases, the J end lost 0 bases, and 7 bases lay between the germline ends. CDR3: CASSITGMNTEAFF. DNA of the CDR3: TGTGCCAGTAGTATAACGGGGATGAACACTGAAGCTTTCTTT.

The sample holds one count of this clone. V usage is TRBV2 and J usage is TRBJ2-3; 7 bases agree with TRBD2. The CDR3 extends over 15 amino acids. Trimming took 1 base from V and 10 from J; bases not matched to a gene: 11. Germline V gene sequence: CDR1 SNHLY, CDR2 FYNNEI. The CDR3 protein is CASSEEGTTSWPQYF. DNA for the CDR3: TGTGCCAGCAGTGAAGAGGGGACTACGTCCTGGCCGCAGTATTTT.

V gene TRBV11-1 combines with J gene TRBJ2-6; tentative D call: TRBD1 (5 bases). With 4 bases removed from V and 2 bases from J, the gap between germline ends came to 9 bases. This CDR3 contains 15 residues. Germline assignment: CDR1 SGHAT and CDR2 FQDESV (reference sequence). Here the CDR3 DNA reads TGTGCCAGCAGCTCTCAGGGTGCTGGGGCCAACGTCCTGACTTTC. It encodes CASSSQGAGANVLTF.

The J gene is TRBJ1-1, the V gene TRBV9; the D gene is possibly TRBD1 (6 bases). The CDR3 is 13 amino acids. The germline CDR1 and CDR2 sequences are SGDLS and YYNGEE. Trimming took off 4 bases at V and 7 bases at J, with 14 bases between the two ends. CDR3 DNA: TGTGCCAGCAGCCCCCGACAGGTGTATGAAGCTTTCTTT. Its translation: CASSPRQVYEAFF. Supplemented by reference TRBV9 and TRBJ1-1, the full variable domain reads DSGVTQTPKHLITATGQRVTLRCSPRSGDLSVYWYQQSLDQGLQFLIQYYNGEERAKGNILERFSAQQFPDLHSELNLSSLELGDSALYFCASSPRQVYEAFFGQGTRLTVV.

The chain carries TRBV7-2 and TRBJ1-5; weak D call: TRBD1 (5 bases). Looked up from germline, CDR1 is SGHTA and CDR2 is FQGNSA. The CDR3 has 15 residues. Trimming cost V 5 bases and J 1 base, with 12 bases left between them. In DNA, the CDR3 is TGTGCCAGCAGCCTACGAAGACAGAGCAATCAGCCCCAGCATTTT. Amino acids: CASSLRRQSNQPQHF.

V is TRBV19 and J is TRBJ1-1; D unclear. V lost 1 base and J lost 1, with 16 bases in between. The CDR3 has 17 amino acids. CDR1 and CDR2 from the germline V gene are LNHDA and SQIVND (reference sequence). The CDR3 reads CASSIGGGMVANTEAFF. The CDR3 DNA is TGTGCCAGTAGTATAGGAGGAGGAATGGTTGCGAACACTGAAGCTTTCTTT. The entire variable domain, with the rest obtained from reference TRBV19 and TRBJ1-1, is as follows: DGGITQSPKYLFRKEGQNVTLSCEQNLNHDAMYWYRQDPGQGLRLIYYSQIVNDFQKGDIAEGYSVSREKKESFPLTVTSAQKNPTAFYLCASSIGGGMVANTEAFFGQGTRLTVV.

V usage is TRBV5-6 and J usage is TRBJ1-2, with TRBD1 identical over 7 bases. V lost 4 bases to trimming and J lost 4 bases; unmatched junction nucleotides: 4. CDR3 size: 13 residues. CDR1 is SGHDT, CDR2 YYEEEE, per germline. The CDR3 DNA reads TGTGCCAGCAGCCAGGGACAGTTCTATGGCTACACCTTC. Encoded protein: CASSQGQFYGYTF.

This chain uses TRBV4-2 with TRBJ1-5, with D possibly matching TRBD1 (5 bases). The CDR3 contains 15 residues. The germline CDR1 and CDR2 sequences are LGHNA and YNFKEQ. V shed 4 bases and J shed 0 bases, with 10 bases lying between them. The CDR3, as DNA: TGTGCCAGCAGCCCCGATAGGGGTAGCAATCAGCCCCAGCATTTT. Protein sequence: CASSPDRGSNQPQHF.

The chain carries TRBV18 and TRBJ2-5; 7 nucleotides agree with TRBD2. Losses at the gene ends were 2 bases for V and 3 bases for J; bases not matched to a gene: 3. Germline CDR1 and CDR2: KGHSH and LQKENI. This CDR3 comprises 14 residues. CDR3 in DNA: TGTGCCAGCTCACCAATGGGGGGGAAAGAGACCCAGTACTTC. Its translation: CASSPMGGKETQYF.

This clone was seen once. The chain couples TRBV5-6 to TRBJ1-6, with TRBD1 matching over 7 bases. V was pared by 5 bases and J by 14 bases, with 10 bases of the junction left unmatched. Germline V gene data show CDR1 as SGHDT and CDR2 as YYEEEE. This CDR3 region has 13 residues. CDR3: CASRGRGEFTLHF. Written as DNA, the CDR3 is TGTGCCAGCAGGGGCAGGGGGGAATTCACCCTCCACTTT.

The V gene is TRBV7-8, the J gene TRBJ1-5; D gene uncertain. The CDR3 runs 12 residues. Germline CDR1 and CDR2: SGHVS and FQNEAQ. V was clipped by 5 bases and J by 9 bases, with 11 bases between them. DNA of the CDR3: TGTGCCAGCAGCACCGTGCGGGGGCCCCAGCATTTT. This encodes CASSTVRGPQHF.

This chain connects TRBV6-6 to TRBJ2-3, with D tentatively TRBD1 or TRBD2 (5 bases each). V gave up 3 bases and J gave up 4 bases, with 8 bases separating them. The CDR3 spans 13 residues. Germline V gene sequence: CDR1 MNHNY, CDR2 SVGAGI (reference sequence). CDR3 coding DNA: TGTGCCAGCAGTTATCGGGGCCCAGATACGCAGTATTTT. Amino acid sequence: CASSYRGPDTQYF.

The chain carries TRBV7-6 and TRBJ2-5; the match to TRBD2 covers 15 bases. Germline assignment: CDR1 SGHVS and CDR2 FNYEAQ. J gave up 4 bases and V 5 bases, and 17 bases lay outside the gene matches. This CDR3 spans 20 amino acids. The CDR3 DNA reads TGTGCCAGCAGCCTCAGACGCCCGGGACTAGCGGGGGGAAAGGGAGAGACCCAGTACTTC. Translated: CASSLRRPGLAGGKGETQYF.

The chain has TRBV15 and TRBJ1-2; 9 bases are shared with TRBD1. Trimming cost V 0 bases and J 5 bases; bases outside gene matches: 7. CDR3 length: 16 amino acids. The V gene's germline CDR1 is LNHNV and CDR2 YYDKDF (reference sequence). The CDR3 loop is CATSRDLATGGYGYTF. The CDR3, as DNA: TGTGCCACCAGCAGAGATTTAGCGACAGGGGGATATGGCTACACCTTC.

The genes are TRBV6-1 and TRBJ2-7, with 7 bases fitting TRBD1. Germline V gene data show CDR1 as MNHNS and CDR2 as SASEGT. Trimming at V came to 8 bases and at J to 2 bases, leaving 6 bases not matched to a gene. The CDR3 length is 13 residues. Here the CDR3 reads CASGWDRAYEQYF. The CDR3 DNA reads TGTGCCAGCGGGTGGGACAGAGCCTACGAGCAGTACTTC.

CDR3 nucleotide sequence: TGTGCCAGCAGCAAAGCGCTATCAGGACAGAGGATCAACACTGAAGCTTTCTTT. It specifies CASSKALSGQRINTEAFF. The gene calls are TRBV21-1 and TRBJ1-1; TRBD1 is taken as the D call from the table, unchecked against the DNA. TRBV21-1 is noted as a pseudogene. The CDR3 totals 18 residues.

The chain employs TRBV27 and TRBJ1-2; TRBD1 aligns across 7 bases. V gave up 3 bases and J gave up 8 bases; unmatched junction bases: 9. The CDR3 runs 14 residues. The V gene's germline CDR1 is MNHEY and CDR2 SMNVEV (reference sequence). CDR3 nucleotides: TGTGCCAGCAGTTTCCACGACAGGGCTCAGGGCTACACCTTC. It specifies CASSFHDRAQGYTF.

This sequence joins TRBV20-1 and TRBJ2-7; TRBD2 matches at 8 bases. Germline CDR1 is DFQATT and CDR2 is SNEGSKA (reference sequence). The CDR3 sequence is 11 residues long. DNA of the CDR3: TGCAGCGGGAGGGATTCCTACGAGCAGTACTTC. This codes for CSGRDSYEQYF.

V is TRBV18 and J is TRBJ1-1; a weak D match, TRBD1 (5 bases). The CDR3 contains 13 residues. The V and J ends lost 4 bases and 3 bases respectively, with 9 bases between them. In germline, CDR1 is KGHSH, CDR2 LQKENI. CDR3 in amino acids: CASSQGTDTEAFF. CDR3 in DNA: TGTGCCAGCTCACAGGGGACGGACACTGAAGCTTTCTTT. The whole variable domain, remainder taken from reference TRBV18 and TRBJ1-1, is NAGVMQNPRHLVRRRGQEARLRCSPMKGHSHVYWYRQLPEEGLKFMVYLQKENIIDESGMPKERFSAEFPKEGPSILRIQQVVRGDSAAYFCASSQGTDTEAFFGQGTRLTVV.